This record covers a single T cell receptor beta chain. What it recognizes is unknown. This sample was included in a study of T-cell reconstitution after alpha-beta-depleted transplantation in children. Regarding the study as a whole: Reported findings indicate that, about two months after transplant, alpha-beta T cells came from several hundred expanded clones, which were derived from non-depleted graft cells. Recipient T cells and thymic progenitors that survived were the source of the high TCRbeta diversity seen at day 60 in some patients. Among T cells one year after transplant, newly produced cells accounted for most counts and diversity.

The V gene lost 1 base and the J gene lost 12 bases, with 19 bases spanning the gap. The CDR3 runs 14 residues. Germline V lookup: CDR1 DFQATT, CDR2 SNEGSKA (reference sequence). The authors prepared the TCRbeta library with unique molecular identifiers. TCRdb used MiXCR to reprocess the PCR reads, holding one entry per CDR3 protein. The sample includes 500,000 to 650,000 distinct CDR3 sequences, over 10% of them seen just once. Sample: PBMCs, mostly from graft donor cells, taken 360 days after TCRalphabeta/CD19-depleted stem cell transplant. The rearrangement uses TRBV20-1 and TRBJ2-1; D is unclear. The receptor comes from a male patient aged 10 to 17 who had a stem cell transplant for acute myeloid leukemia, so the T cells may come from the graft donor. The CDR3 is CSARALRTSARQFF. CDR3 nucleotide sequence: TGCAGTGCTAGAGCCCTACGGACCAGCGCTAGGCAGTTCTTC.